The sequence of this T cell receptor beta chain was determined in a study of shared clonotypes between healthy human individuals. The CDR3 sequence is 16 residues long. The V gene's germline CDR1 is SGHNT and CDR2 YYREEE (reference sequence). The junction had 8 bases not matched to a gene; V was cut back by 4 bases and J by 4 bases. Profiled with immunoSEQ multiplex PCR; TCRdb holds only in-frame clones, not every one. The table lists about 1.1 million clones, about 84% of them singletons, with about 0.52% in the top ten. Sequenced: memory CD4+ T cells from PBMCs. Subset denoted: CD45RA-negative fraction. This receptor was identified in a man younger than 30 in good health. Some clones in this sample may be carry-over from other donors' samples. V is TRBV5-4 and J is TRBJ2-2; 9 positions agree with TRBD2. The CDR3 loop reads CASSRTAGGRTGELFF. The CDR3 DNA sequence: TGTGCCAGCAGCCGCACGGCGGGAGGGCGCACCGGGGAGCTGTTTTTT.